This T cell receptor beta chain was identified during a study of T cell repertoires and Cas9 in healthy adults (dated by TCRdb to between 2018 and 2020). Regarding the complete study: Within the CD4 and CD8 compartments, the researchers characterized SpCas9-reactive T cells in terms of multi-effector potency, cytotoxicity and lineage determination. This study looked at whether people already carry T cell immunity to the Streptococcus pyogenes Cas9 nuclease (SpCas9), the enzyme used in CRISPR gene editing. On the study overall, not on this receptor specifically: In vitro, SpCas9-reactive regulatory T cells were reported to reduce the proliferation and function of SpCas9-reactive effector T cells.

Libraries were made using the immunoSEQ multiplex PCR assay. TCRdb holds this immuneACCESS table with in-frame rearrangements only. Some clones are missing; in checked studies, unresolved V genes explain under half, and the rest has no known cause. The sample table holds 20,000 to 25,000 clones, of which around 90% were seen once. The ten largest clones represent roughly 0.78% of the sample. About this clone: Its cognate antigen has yet to be identified. There are no base qualities to consult, and no much larger clone falls within one base.

Trimmed from V: 1 base; trimmed from J: 4 bases; junction bases lacking a gene match: 5. The CDR3 sequence holds 15 residues, the cysteine and phenylalanine included. Kept here is only the CDR3 DNA, which spans 45 bases and is read in frame from base 1. CDR1 and CDR2 were assigned from the germline V gene as SGHRS and YFSETQ. All of the donors in the study were healthy humans. The chain uses TRBV5-1 and TRBJ2-3; 8 junctional bases match TRBD2. The sequenced sample consisted of CD4+ effector T cells (CD127+, CD25-, CD137-, CD154-) from PBMCs; culture status not recorded. The sequence was obtained from a human donor in good health. CDR3 sequence: CASSLRTSSADTQYF. The DNA sequence is given as TGCGCCAGCAGCTTGAGGACTAGCAGCGCAGATACGCAGTATTTT. Beyond the CDR3, the reference TRBV5-1 and TRBJ2-3 genes provide the residues; the full variable domain reads: KAGVTQTPRYLIKTRGQQVTLSCSPISGHRSVSWYQQTPGQGLQFLFEYFSETQRNKGNFPGRFSGRQFSNSRSEMNVSTLELGDSALYLCASSLRTSSADTQYFGPGTRLTVL.